This T cell receptor (beta chain) was retrieved from a study of CD8 T cells in Susac syndrome (dated by TCRdb to the late 2010s). For the wider study: Among the sequenced Susac syndrome patients, five or six had clinically active disease and roughly eight were in clinical remission. Susac syndrome patients were therapy-naive, on corticosteroids (some also receiving IVIg), or on IVIg alone at blood withdrawal. Repertoire sequencing was used to test whether CD8+ T cell activation and differentiation in Susac syndrome was antigen driven. The clonality of the CD8+ T cell repertoire was compared across approximately 11 healthy donors, some 14 Susac syndrome patients and 15 multiple sclerosis patients.

RNA was extracted using the RNeasy kit, and roughly 0.5 to 1 ug of the RNA was reverse transcribed with random hexamers. TCR beta CDR3 regions were amplified with the immunoSEQ multiplex PCR assay covering 54 Vbeta and 13 Jbeta segments. To correct PCR amplification bias, a synthetic template baseline was used for both primer optimization and computational correction. In the authors' own workflow: Only productive sequences were kept, with reads annotated to V, D and J genes according to IMGT and analyzed in immunoSEQ Analyzer. To calculate clonality, Shannon entropy was normalized by log2 of the number of productive unique sequences and then subtracted from one. For each patient and control, public and private clones were evaluated among the 100 most prevalent clones. Clones were defined as Susac-specific when absent from the healthy and MS cohorts, from approximately 1,100 published viral clones and from other ImmuneACCESS disease sequences. Starting from the raw public reads, TCRdb applied fastp trimming at Q25, assembled clones with MiXCR and retained in-frame beta chains. Every CDR3 protein is listed once, alongside the most common genes and DNA of its rows. The V and J calls come from TCRdb's annotation, not from the publication. The sample records approximately 83,000 distinct CDR3 sequences, 85% to 95% of which are singletons. More than 0.8% of the sample is taken by the ten largest.

In regard to this clonotype: Its antigen target is currently unknown. Nothing much larger sits one base from this clone, and base qualities are not available.

Peripheral blood CD8+ and CD4+ T cells from healthy donors, Susac syndrome patients and multiple sclerosis patients were profiled using high-throughput TCR beta sequencing. The Susac syndrome patients fulfilled recently defined diagnostic criteria for either definite or probable disease. Bulk CD8+ and CD4+ T cells were purified by magnetic negative isolation, while CD8+ TEMRA cells were enriched using FACS. Blood was collected in EDTA tubes and processed within 24 hours, with PBMCs isolated through density gradient centrifugation. PBMCs destined for TCR sequencing were cryopreserved in liquid nitrogen and later thawed in a 37 °C water bath. The sorted or isolated CD4+, CD8+ and CD8+ TEMRA cells reached a purity of at least 90%. The paper as a whole reports these results and caveats: The study acknowledged that relatively few individuals were included in the TCR sequencing and HLA analysis. CD8+ repertoires in Susac syndrome showed clonal expansion, which was highest in CD8+ TEMRA cells and was greater in clinically active patients than in remitting patients. Looking at Susac-specific public clones, the researchers identified approximately 15 in the total CD8+ repertoire and five in the CD8+ TEMRA repertoire.

The CDR3 measures 15 amino acids from cysteine to phenylalanine. Only the CDR3 part of the read is kept: 45 bases, read in frame from the first base. V is cut by 3 bases and J by 2 bases, and the space between the germline ends is 13 bases. CDR1 and CDR2 were assigned from the germline V gene as SGHDT and YYEEEE. Material for sequencing was CD8+ T cells from PBMCs. This receptor was obtained from a human donor with Susac syndrome. This receptor chain uses TRBV5-6 and TRBJ2-3, with the D gene too uncertain to name. The sequence in DNA is TGTGCCAGCAGCTCCCTGAGGACCTCCACAGATACGCAGTATTTT. The translation is CASSSLRTSTDTQYF.